This T cell receptor beta chain comes out of a study of T cells expressing NK-cell markers. About the study: Out of eight donors sequenced, seven tested HCMV-seropositive and the remaining one seronegative. Study outcomes and limitations: Specificity for HCMV among expanded NKG2C+ T cell clones was not established.

Concerning this clonotype: Its antigen is undetermined.

In generating TCR beta cDNA, 5'RACE template switching with UMIs was used. TCRdb re-called the 5' RACE reads and catalogs CDR3 proteins one per entry, DNA excluded. This repertoire includes a few hundred thousand distinct CDR3 sequences. The germline V gene encodes CDR1 DFQATT and CDR2 SNEGSKA (reference sequence). This CDR3 has 14 amino acids. The chain joins TRBV20-1 to TRBJ2-7; the D call of TRBD2 rests on TCRdb alone, since no DNA is present to check it. The sequence was collected from a man aged 18 to 30 in good health. The sample comprised blood T cells: a sorted CD56 or NKG2C T cell subset, CD4+ or CD8+ T cells, or bulk PBMC T cells (not recorded which). The CDR3 sequence is CSSYSRKGSYEQYF.